This T cell receptor (beta chain) emerged from a study of blood T cell repertoires in COVID-19. This clone was counted once. The protocol was immunoSEQ multiplex PCR, while the TCRdb copy is restricted to in-frame clones and leaves out a portion. The profile shows 200,000 to 250,000 clones, 75% to 90% of them singletons. Germline-derived CDR1 and CDR2 are SGHRS and YFSETQ. CDR3 length: 15 amino acids. Trimming left V 1 base short and J 6 bases short, with 13 bases between. This sequence originates from a woman aged 30 to 39 who had recovered from COVID-19. The rearrangement joins TRBV5-1 to TRBJ2-2; maybe TRBD2 (5 bases). The sequencing sample was made of peripheral blood. The CDR3 here is CASSLNTGSPGELFF. The CDR3 DNA reads TGCGCCAGCAGCTTGAATACGGGAAGTCCCGGGGAGCTGTTTTTT.